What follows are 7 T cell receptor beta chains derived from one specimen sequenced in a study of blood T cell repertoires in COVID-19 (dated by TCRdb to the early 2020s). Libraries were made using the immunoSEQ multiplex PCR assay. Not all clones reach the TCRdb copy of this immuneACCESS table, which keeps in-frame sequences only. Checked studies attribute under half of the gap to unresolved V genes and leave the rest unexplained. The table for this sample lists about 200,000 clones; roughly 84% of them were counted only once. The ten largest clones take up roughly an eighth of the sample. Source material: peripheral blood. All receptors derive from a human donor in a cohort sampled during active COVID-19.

CDR3 region: CASADQVGLAGTSSYEQYF. In DNA form, the CDR3 reads TGTGCCAGCGCGGACCAGGTTGGACTAGCGGGGACGAGCTCCTACGAGCAGTACTTC. The chain employs TRBV18 and TRBJ2-7, with 12 bases aligning to TRBD2. Germline V gives CDR1 KGHSH, CDR2 LQKENI. Trimming removed 8 bases from V and 0 bases from J; junction bases left unmatched: 17. The CDR3 consists of 19 residues.

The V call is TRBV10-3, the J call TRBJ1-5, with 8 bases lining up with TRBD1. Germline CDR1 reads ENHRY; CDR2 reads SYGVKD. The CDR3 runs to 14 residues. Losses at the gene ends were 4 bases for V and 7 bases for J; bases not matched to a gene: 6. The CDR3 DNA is TGTGCCATCAGTGTACAGGGGGGTCAGCAGCCCCAGCATTTT. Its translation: CAISVQGGQQPQHF.

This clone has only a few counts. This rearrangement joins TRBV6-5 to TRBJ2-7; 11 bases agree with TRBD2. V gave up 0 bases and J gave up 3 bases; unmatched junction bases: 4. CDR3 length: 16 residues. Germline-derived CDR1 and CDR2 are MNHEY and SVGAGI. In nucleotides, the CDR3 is TGTGCCAGCAGTTACTCCCTCCTAGCGGGAGGCTACGAGCAGTACTTC. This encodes CASSYSLLAGGYEQYF.

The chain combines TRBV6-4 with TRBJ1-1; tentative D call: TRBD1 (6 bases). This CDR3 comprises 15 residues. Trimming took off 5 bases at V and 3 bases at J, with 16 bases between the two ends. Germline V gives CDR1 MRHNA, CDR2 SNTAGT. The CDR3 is CASSRTGLLDTEAFF. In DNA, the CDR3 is TGTGCCAGCAGTCGTACAGGGCTTTTGGACACTGAAGCTTTCTTT.

CDR3 coding DNA: TGTGCCAGCAGCCCGGGGTTCTGGGCCAACGTCCTGACTTTC. This encodes CASSPGFWANVLTF. The genes are TRBV5-6 and TRBJ2-6, with D possibly TRBD2 on 5 matching bases. The V end was cut by 4 bases, the J end by 5 bases, with 10 bases between. This CDR3 is 14 amino acids long. Germline assignment: CDR1 SGHDT and CDR2 YYEEEE.

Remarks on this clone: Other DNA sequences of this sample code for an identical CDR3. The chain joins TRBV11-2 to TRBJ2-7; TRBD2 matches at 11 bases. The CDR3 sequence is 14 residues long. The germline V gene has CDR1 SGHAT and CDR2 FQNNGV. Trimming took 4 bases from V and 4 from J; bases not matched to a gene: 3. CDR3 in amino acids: CASSSTSGIYEQYF. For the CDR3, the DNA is TGTGCCAGCAGCTCGACTAGCGGGATTTACGAGCAGTACTTC. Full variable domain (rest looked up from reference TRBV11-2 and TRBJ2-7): EAGVAQSPRYKIIEKRQSVAFWCNPISGHATLYWYQQILGQGPKLLIQFQNNGVVDDSQLPKDRFSAERLKGVDSTLKIQPAKLEDSAVYLCASSSTSGIYEQYFGPGTRLTVT.

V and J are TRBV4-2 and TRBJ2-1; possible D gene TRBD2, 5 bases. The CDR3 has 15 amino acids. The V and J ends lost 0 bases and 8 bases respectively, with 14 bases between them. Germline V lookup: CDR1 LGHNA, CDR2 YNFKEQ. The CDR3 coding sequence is TGTGCCAGCAGCCAAGATGGCGATGGAGCGGATGAGCAGTTCTTC. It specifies CASSQDGDGADEQFF.